The present T cell receptor (beta chain) was sequenced within a study of T cells in Graves' hyperthyroidism and ophthalmopathy. Study-wide results and caveats: Stable hyperthyroidism was told apart from ophthalmopathy by a model built on 13 V-J features.

On this clonotype: Its specificity is unknown.

V shed 5 bases, J shed 5 bases, and the junction held 7 bases outside the gene matches. The germline gives CDR1 MNHNS, CDR2 SASEGT. The CDR3 length is 15 residues. Amplification targeted TCR beta CDR3 regions from RNA transcripts. Researchers ran a first-round RT-PCR on the TCR CDR3 using the HTBI primer set. TCRdb processed the multiplex PCR reads anew with MiXCR; each CDR3 protein has one entry. The top ten clones hold more than 8.5% of a sample with about 700,000 distinct CDR3 sequences, roughly 15% of them seen once. The sequenced sample consisted of blood. This sequence joins TRBV6-1 and TRBJ2-3, with 10 bases identical to TRBD1. The TCR was taken from a woman younger than 35 with Graves' hyperthyroidism. In nucleotides, the CDR3 is TGTGCCAGCAGTCGACCGGGACAGGGGATAGATACGCAGTATTTT. It is translated as CASSRPGQGIDTQYF.